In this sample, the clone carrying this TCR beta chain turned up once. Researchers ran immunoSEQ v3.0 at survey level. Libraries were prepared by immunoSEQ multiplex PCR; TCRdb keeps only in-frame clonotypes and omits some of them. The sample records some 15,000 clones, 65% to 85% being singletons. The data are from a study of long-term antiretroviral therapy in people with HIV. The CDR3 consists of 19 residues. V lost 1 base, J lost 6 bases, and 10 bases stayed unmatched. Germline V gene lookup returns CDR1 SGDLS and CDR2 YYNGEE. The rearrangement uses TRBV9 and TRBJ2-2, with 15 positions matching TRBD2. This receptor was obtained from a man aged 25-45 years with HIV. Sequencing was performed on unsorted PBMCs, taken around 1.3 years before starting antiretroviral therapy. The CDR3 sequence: CASSVSGLAGGPASGELFF. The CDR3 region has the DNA TGTGCCAGCAGCGTATCCGGACTAGCGGGAGGGCCCGCCTCCGGGGAGCTGTTTTTT.